This T cell receptor beta chain comes out of a study of blood T cell repertoires in COVID-19. Study information: From the United States, Italy and Spain came samples of acute and convalescent COVID-19. The analysed material was cDNA or gDNA that came from T cells, B-cell-depleted T cells, or PBMCs.

The CDR3 length is 14 residues. V lost 6 bases to trimming and J lost 4 bases; unmatched junction nucleotides: 5. The V gene's germline CDR1 is MNHEY and CDR2 SMNVEV (reference sequence). Assay: immunoSEQ multiplex PCR; the TCRdb copy retains only in-frame clones and omits some. In the table there are roughly 140,000 clones, about 88% of which are singletons. The V gene is TRBV27, the J gene TRBJ1-1; 10 bases line up with TRBD1. The sample taken for sequencing was peripheral blood. This TCR was recovered from a woman aged 70-85 years with acute or convalescent COVID-19. CDR3 region: CASSQWTGGTEAFF. CDR3 bases: TGTGCCAGCAGCCAATGGACAGGGGGCACTGAAGCTTTCTTT.